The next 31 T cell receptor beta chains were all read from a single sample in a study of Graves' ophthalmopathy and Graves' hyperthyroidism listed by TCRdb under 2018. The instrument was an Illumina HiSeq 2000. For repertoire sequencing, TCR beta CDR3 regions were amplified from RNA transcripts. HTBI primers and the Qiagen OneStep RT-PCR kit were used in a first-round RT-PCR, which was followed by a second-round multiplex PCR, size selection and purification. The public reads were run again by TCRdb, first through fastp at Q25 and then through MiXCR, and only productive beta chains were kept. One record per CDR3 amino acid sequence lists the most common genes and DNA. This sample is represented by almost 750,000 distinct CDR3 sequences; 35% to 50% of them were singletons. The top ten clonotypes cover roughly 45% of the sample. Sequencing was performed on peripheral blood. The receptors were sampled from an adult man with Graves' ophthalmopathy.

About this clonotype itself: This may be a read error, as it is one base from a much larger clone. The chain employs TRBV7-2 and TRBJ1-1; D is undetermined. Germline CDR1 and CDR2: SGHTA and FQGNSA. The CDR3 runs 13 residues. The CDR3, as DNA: TGTGCCGGCAGCTTAGAGGCAAACACTGAAGCTTTCTTT. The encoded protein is CAGSLEANTEAFF. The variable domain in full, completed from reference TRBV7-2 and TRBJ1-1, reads GAGVSQSPSNKVTEKGKDVELRCDPISGHTALYWYRQSLGQGLEFLIYFQGNSAPDKSGLPSDRFSAERTGGSVSTLTIQRTQQEDSAVYLCAGSLEANTEAFFGQGTRLTVV.

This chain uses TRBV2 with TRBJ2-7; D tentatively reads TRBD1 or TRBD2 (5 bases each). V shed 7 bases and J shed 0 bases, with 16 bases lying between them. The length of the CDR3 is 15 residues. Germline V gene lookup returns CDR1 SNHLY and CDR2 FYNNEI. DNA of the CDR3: TGTGCCAGCACTCCTTGGGACCGAACCTCCTACGAGCAGTACTTC. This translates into CASTPWDRTSYEQYF. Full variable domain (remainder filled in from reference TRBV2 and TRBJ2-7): EPEVTQTPSHQVTQMGQEVILRCVPISNHLYFYWYRQILGQKVEFLVSFYNNEISEKSEIFDDQFSVERPDGSNFTLKIRSTKLEDSAMYFCASTPWDRTSYEQYFGPGTRLTVT.

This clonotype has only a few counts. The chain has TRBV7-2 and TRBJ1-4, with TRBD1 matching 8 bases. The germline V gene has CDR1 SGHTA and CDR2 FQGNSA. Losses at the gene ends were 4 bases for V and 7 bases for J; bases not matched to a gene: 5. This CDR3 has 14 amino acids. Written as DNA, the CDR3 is TGTGCCAGCAGCTCAGACAGGGGCCTTGAAAAACTGTTTTTT. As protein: CASSSDRGLEKLFF.

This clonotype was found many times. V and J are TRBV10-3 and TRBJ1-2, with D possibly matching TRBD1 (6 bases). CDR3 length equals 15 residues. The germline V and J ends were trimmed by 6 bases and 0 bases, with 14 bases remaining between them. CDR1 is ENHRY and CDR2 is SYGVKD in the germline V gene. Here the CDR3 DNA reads TGTGCCATCAGGACCCAGGGGACGGCTAACTATGGCTACACCTTC. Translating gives CAIRTQGTANYGYTF.

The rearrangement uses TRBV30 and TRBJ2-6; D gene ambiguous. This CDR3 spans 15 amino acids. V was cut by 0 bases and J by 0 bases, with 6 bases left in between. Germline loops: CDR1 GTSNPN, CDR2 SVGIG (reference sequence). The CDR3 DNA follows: TGTGCCTGGAGTGTCGGCAGCTCTGGGGCCAACGTCCTGACTTTC. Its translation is CAWSVGSSGANVLTF.

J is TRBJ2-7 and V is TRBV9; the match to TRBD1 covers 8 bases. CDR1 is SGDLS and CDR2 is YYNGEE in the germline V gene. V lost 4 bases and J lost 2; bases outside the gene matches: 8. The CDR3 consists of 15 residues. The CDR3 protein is CASSPDNRGAYEQYF. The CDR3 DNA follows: TGTGCCAGCAGCCCCGATAACAGGGGGGCCTACGAGCAGTACTTC.

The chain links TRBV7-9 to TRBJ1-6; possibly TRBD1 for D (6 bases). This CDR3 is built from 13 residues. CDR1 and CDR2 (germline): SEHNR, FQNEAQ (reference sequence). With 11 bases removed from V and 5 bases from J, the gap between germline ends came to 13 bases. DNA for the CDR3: TGTGCCTGGAGTGGACAGAATAATTCACCCCTCCACTTT. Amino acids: CAWSGQNNSPLHF.

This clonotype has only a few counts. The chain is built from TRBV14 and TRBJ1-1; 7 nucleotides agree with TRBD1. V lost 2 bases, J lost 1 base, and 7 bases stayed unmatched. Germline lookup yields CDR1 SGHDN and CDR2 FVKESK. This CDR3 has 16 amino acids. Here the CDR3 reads CASSQRGGRTNTEAFF. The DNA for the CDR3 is TGTGCCAGCAGCCAAAGAGGGGGCAGGACGAACACTGAAGCTTTCTTT.

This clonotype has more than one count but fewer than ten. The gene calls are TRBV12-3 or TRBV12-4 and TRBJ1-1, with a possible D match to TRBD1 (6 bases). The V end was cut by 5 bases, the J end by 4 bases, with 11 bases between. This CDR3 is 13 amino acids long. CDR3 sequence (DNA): TGTGCCAGCAGTCGTAGGGGGGTCACTGAAGCTTTCTTT. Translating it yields CASSRRGVTEAFF.

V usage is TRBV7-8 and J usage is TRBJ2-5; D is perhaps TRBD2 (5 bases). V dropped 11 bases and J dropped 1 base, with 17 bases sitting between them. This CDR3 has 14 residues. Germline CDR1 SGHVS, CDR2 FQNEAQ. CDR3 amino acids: CAWRTAGAQETQYF. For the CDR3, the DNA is TGTGCCTGGAGGACGGCAGGAGCCCAAGAGACCCAGTACTTC.

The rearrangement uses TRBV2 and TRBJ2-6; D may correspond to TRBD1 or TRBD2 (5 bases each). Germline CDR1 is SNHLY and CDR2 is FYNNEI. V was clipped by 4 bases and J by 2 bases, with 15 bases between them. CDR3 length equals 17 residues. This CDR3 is CASSAQGAWTGANVLTF. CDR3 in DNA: TGTGCCAGCAGTGCGCAGGGAGCCTGGACTGGGGCCAACGTCCTGACTTTC.

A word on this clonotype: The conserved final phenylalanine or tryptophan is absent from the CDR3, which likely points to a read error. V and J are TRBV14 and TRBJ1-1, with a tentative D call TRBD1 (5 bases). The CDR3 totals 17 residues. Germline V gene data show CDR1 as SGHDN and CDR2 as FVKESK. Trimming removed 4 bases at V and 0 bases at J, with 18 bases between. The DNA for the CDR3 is TGTGCCAGCAGCCCTCCTATACCAGGGTTGCTGAACACTGAAGCTTTCTCT. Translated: CASSPPIPGLLNTEAFS.

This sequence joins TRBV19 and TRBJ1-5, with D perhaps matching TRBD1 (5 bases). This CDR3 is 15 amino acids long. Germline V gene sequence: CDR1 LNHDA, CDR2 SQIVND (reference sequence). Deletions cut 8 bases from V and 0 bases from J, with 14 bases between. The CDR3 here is CASYGAGYSNQPQHF. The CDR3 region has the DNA TGTGCCAGTTATGGGGCAGGTTATAGCAATCAGCCCCAGCATTTT.

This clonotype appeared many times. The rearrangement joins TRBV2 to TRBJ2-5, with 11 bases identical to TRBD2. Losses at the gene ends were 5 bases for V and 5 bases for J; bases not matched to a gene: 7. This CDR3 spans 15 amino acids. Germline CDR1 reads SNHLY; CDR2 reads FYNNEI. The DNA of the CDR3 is TGTGCCAGCAGTCGTAGCGGGAGGGGTGCCGAGACCCAGTACTTC. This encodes CASSRSGRGAETQYF.

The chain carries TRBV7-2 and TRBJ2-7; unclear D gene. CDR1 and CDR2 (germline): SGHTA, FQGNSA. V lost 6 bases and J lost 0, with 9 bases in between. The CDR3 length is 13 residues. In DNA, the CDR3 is TGTGCCAGCAGTCCATTAATCTCCTACGAGCAGTACTTC. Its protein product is CASSPLISYEQYF.

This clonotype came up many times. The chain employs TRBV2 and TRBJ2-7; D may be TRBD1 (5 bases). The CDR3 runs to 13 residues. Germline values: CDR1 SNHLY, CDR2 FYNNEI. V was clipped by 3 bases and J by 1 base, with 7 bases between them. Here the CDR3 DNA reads TGTGCCAGCAGTGATGACAGATCCTACGAGCAGTACTTC. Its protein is CASSDDRSYEQYF.

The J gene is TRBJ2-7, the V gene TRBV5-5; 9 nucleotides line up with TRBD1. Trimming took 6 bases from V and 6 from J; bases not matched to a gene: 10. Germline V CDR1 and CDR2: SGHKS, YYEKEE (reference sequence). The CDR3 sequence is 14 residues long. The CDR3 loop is CASKPGTGIREQYF. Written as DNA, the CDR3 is TGTGCCAGCAAACCCGGGACAGGGATTCGCGAGCAGTACTTC.

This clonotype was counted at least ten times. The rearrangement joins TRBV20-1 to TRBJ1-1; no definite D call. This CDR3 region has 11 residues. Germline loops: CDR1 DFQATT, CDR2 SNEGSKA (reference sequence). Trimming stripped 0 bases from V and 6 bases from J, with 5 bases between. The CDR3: CSARDTPEAFF. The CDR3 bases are TGCAGTGCTAGAGATACGCCTGAAGCTTTCTTT.

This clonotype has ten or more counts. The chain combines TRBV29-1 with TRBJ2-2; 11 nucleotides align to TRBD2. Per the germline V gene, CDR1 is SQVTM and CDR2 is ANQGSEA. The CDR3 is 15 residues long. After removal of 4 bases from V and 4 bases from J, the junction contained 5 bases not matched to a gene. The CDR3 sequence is CSVVAGGPGTGELFF. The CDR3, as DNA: TGCAGCGTTGTAGCGGGGGGGCCGGGCACCGGGGAGCTGTTTTTT.

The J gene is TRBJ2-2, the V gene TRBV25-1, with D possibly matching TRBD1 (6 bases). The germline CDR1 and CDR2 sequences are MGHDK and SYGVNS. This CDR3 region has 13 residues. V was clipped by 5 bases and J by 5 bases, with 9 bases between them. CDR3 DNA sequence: TGTGCCAGCAGTTCGGACAGAACCGGGGAGCTGTTTTTT. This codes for CASSSDRTGELFF.

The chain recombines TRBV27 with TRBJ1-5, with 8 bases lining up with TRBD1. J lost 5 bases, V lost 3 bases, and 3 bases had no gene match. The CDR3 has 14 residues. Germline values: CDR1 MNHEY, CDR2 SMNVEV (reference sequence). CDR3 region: CASSLTGADQPQHF. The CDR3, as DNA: TGTGCCAGCAGTTTGACAGGGGCGGATCAGCCCCAGCATTTT.

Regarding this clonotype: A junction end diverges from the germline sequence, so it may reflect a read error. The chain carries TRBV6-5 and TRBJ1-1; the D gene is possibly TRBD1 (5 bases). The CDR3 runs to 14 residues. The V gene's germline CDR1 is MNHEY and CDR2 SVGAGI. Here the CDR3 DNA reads TGTGCCATCAGTGGCGGGACGGGGAACACTGAAGCTTTCTTT. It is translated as CAISGGTGNTEAFF.

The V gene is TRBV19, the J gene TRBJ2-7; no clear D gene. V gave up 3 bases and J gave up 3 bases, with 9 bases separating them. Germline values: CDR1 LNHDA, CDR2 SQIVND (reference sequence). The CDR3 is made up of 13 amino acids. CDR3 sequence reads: CASSIGQRYEQYF. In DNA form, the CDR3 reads TGTGCCAGTAGTATTGGGCAACGCTACGAGCAGTACTTC.

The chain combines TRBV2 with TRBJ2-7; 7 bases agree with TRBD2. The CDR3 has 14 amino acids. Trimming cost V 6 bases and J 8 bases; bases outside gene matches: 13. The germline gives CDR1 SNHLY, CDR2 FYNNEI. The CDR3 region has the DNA TGTGCCAGCAGCCAAGCAGGGACTACAAGTAAGCAGTACTTC. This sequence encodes CASSQAGTTSKQYF.

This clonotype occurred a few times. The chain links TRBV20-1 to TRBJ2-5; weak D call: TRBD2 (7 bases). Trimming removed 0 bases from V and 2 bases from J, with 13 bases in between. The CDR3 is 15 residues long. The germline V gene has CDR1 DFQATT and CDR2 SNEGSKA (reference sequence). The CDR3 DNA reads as TGCAGTGCTAGAGATTTGGGGGGGCATCAAGAGACCCAGTACTTC. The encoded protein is CSARDLGGHQETQYF.

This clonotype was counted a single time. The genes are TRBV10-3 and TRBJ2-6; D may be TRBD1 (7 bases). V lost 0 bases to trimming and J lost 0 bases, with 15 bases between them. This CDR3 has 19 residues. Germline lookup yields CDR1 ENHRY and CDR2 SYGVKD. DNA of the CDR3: TGTGCCATCAGTGAGTCAGGAGGGACAGAGCACTCTGGGGCCAACGTCCTGACTTTC. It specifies CAISESGGTEHSGANVLTF.

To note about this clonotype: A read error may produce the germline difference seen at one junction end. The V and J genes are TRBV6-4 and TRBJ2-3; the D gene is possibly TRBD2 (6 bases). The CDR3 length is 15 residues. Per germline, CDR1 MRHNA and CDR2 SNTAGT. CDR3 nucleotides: TGTGCTAGCAGTCCGGAAGCGGGTGGCGCAGATACGCAGTATTTT. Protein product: CASSPEAGGADTQYF.

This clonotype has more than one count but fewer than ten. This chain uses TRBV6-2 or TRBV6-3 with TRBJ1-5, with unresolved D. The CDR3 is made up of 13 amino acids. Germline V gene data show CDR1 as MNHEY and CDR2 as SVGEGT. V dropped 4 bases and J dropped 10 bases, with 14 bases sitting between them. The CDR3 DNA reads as TGTGCCAGCAGTTTTCCTATCGACGGACCCCAGCATTTT. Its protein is CASSFPIDGPQHF.

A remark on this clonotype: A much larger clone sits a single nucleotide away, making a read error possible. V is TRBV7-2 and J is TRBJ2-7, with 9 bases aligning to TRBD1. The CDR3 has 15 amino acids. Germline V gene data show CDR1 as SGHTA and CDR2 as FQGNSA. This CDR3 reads CAGSSTGGAIYEQYF. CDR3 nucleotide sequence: TGTGCCGGCAGCTCCACAGGGGGCGCAATCTACGAGCAGTACTTC.

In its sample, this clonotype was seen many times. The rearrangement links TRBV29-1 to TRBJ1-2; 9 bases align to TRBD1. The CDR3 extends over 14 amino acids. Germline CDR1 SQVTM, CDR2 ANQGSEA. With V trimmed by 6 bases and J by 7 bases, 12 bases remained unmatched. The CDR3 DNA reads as TGCAGCGTAGAGGATTCGGGACAGGGAGGTGGCTACACCTTC. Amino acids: CSVEDSGQGGGYTF. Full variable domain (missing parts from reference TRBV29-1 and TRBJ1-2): SAVISQKPSRDICQRGTSLTIQCQVDSQVTMMFWYRQQPGQSLTLIATANQGSEATYESGFVIDKFPISRPNLTFSTLTVSNMSPEDSSIYLCSVEDSGQGGGYTFGSGTRLTVV.

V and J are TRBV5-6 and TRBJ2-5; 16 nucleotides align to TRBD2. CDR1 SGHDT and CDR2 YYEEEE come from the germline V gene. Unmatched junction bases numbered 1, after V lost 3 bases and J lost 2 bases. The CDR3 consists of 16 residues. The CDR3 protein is CASSWGLAGGQETQYF. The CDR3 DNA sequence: TGTGCCAGCAGCTGGGGACTAGCGGGAGGGCAAGAGACCCAGTACTTC.